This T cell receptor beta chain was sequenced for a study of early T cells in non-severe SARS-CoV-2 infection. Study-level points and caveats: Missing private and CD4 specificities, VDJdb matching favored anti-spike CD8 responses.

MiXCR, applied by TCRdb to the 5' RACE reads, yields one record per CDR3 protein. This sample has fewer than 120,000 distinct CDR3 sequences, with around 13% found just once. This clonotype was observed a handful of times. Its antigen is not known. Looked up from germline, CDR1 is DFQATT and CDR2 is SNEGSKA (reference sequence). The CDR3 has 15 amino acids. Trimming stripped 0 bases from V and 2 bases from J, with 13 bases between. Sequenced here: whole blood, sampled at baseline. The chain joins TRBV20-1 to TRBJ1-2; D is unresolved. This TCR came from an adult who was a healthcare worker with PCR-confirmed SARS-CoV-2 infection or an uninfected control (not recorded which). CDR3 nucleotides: TGCAGTGCTAGAGACGCTGGTCAGCTAAACTATGGCTACACCTTC. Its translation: CSARDAGQLNYGYTF.